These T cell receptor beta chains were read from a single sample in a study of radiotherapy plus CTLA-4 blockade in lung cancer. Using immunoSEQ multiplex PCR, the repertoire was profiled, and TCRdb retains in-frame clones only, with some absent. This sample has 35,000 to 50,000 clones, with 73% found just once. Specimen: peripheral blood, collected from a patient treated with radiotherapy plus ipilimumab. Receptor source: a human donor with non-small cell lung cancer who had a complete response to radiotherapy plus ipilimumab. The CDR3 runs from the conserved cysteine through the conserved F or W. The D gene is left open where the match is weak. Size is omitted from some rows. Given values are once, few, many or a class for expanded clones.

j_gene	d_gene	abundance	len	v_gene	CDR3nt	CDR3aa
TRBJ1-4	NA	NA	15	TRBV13	TGTGCCAGCAGCTTAGGCTCCAGGGGTAATGAAAAACTGTTTTTT	CASSLGSRGNEKLFF
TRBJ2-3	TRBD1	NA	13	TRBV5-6	TGTGCCAGCAGCTTTAGGGGGCCAGATACGCAGTATTTT	CASSFRGPDTQYF
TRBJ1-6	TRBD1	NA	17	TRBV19	TGTGCCAGTAGTATACGTGGAGCAGGGGGCTTTAATTCACCCCTCCACTTT	CASSIRGAGGFNSPLHF
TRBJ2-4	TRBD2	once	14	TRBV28	TGTGCCAGCAGAACGACTAGCAGATCAAACATTCAGTACTTC	CASRTTSRSNIQYF
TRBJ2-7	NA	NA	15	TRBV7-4	TGTGCCAGCACCGTGTATTGCGGGTCGCCCTACGAGCAGTACTTC	CASTVYCGSPYEQYF
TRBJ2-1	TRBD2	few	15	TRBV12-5	TGTGCTAGTGGTTTGGTACAGGAGCGGGGTAATGAGCAGTTCTTC	CASGLVQERGNEQFF
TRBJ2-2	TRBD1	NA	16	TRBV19	TGTGCCAGTAGTTCGCGAGGGACAGTCAACACCGGGGAGCTGTTTTTT	CASSSRGTVNTGELFF
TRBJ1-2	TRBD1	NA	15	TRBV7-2	TGTGCCAGCAGCCCCCGACAGGGACCTAACTATGGCTACACCTTC	CASSPRQGPNYGYTF
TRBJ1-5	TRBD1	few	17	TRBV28	TGTGCCAGCAGTAAGGGACAGGGGAGGAATGGCAATCAGCCCCAGCATTTT	CASSKGQGRNGNQPQHF
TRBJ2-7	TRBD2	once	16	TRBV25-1	TGTGCCAGCAGTGGAGGAGTCGGAGCGGGATGGAACGAGCAGTACTTC	CASSGGVGAGWNEQYF
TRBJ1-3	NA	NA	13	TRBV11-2	TGTGCCAGCAGCCCGTCCTCTGGAAACACCATATATTTT	CASSPSSGNTIYF
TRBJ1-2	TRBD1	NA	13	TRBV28	TGTGCCAGCAGCCAGGACAGGGGATATGGCTACACCTTC	CASSQDRGYGYTF
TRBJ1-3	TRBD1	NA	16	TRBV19	TGTGCCAGTAGTAGCCTACAGGGGGCGTCTGGAAACACCATATATTTT	CASSSLQGASGNTIYF
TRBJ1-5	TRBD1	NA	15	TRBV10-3	TGTGCCATCAGTGAGTCGGACAGGGAGTATCAGCCCCAGCATTTT	CAISESDREYQPQHF
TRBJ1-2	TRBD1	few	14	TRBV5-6	TGTGCCAGCAGCTCGACAGGGAGCTGGGATGGCTACACCTTC	CASSSTGSWDGYTF
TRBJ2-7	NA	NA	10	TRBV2	TGTGCCTCAGCGGTGGGCGAGCAGTACTTC	CASAVGEQYF
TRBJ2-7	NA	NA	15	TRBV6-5	TGTGCCAGCAATGGACCGTGGCAGGGTCGAGACGAGCAGTACTTC	CASNGPWQGRDEQYF
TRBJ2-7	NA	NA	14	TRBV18	TGTGCCAGCTCACCAGAGACAATCGTCTACGAGCAGTACTTC	CASSPETIVYEQYF
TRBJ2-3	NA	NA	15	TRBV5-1	TGCGCCAGCAGCTTTCCGACAGGGACTACAGATACGCAGTATTTT	CASSFPTGTTDTQYF
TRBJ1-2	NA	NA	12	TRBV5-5	TGTGCCAGCAGCTTAGTCCAGGCCGGCTACACCTTC	CASSLVQAGYTF
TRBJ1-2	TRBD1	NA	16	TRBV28	TGTGCCAGCAGTCAAACAGGGGGCTCTGCCTCCTATGGCTACACCTTC	CASSQTGGSASYGYTF